This T cell receptor (beta chain) was captured in a study of blood T cell repertoires in COVID-19. Study overall: Material from acute and convalescent COVID-19 was sourced from the United States, Italy and Spain.

The CDR3 is made up of 14 amino acids. Germline V gene lookup returns CDR1 LNHDA and CDR2 SQIVND (reference sequence). V lost 6 bases and J lost 1, with 12 bases in between. All enrollees were roughly 18 to 95 years old and from 25 or so US areas. As handled by the study authors: Reference gene primer amplification gave nucleated cell count estimates. This table comes from immunoSEQ multiplex PCR, and its TCRdb copy is limited to in-frame clones, with some not included. D and trimming come from the DNA, and the V and J calls and clone size come from that table. The sample yields some 320,000 clones, more than 85% seen once.

The chain is built from TRBV19 and TRBJ2-5, with D tentatively TRBD1 (6 bases). The receptor was isolated from a young woman who had been exposed to COVID-19. The sequenced sample was PBMCs or T cells enriched from blood (not recorded which). In DNA form, the CDR3 reads TGTGCCAGTAGCCGGCTGGGGGCCCAAGAGACCCAGTACTTC. It codes for CASSRLGAQETQYF.